The 4 T cell receptor beta chains given below trace back to one sample, sequenced in a study of T-cell reconstitution after alpha-beta-depleted transplantation in children. A TCRbeta library incorporating unique molecular identifiers was prepared. TCRdb independently ran MiXCR on the PCR reads; one entry per CDR3 protein. This sample has 440,000 or so distinct CDR3 sequences; roughly 11% occur once, and the top ten carry approximately 5%. Sequenced material: PBMCs from the stem cell graft donor, taken from the stem cell graft. Receptor source: a human donor who donated a stem cell graft to a child with acute myeloid leukemia.

Ten or more counts support this clonotype. This may come from a read error, since a much larger clone is one base off. The chain couples TRBV12-3 or TRBV12-4 to TRBJ1-1; D is ambiguous. V was cut by 3 bases and J by 0 bases, with 2 bases left in between. The CDR3 spans 12 residues. CDR3 coding DNA: TGTGCCAGCAGTTTGCTGAACACTGAAGCTTTCTTT. Translation: CASSLLNTEAFF.

This clonotype was seen repeatedly, ten times or more. Here the CDR3 DNA reads TGCAGTGCTACACAGGGGGCGGCCCCTGAAGCTTTCTTT. Translated, it gives CSATQGAAPEAFF. J is TRBJ1-1 and V is TRBV20-1; 9 bases agree with TRBD1. Germline CDR1 reads DFQATT; CDR2 reads SNEGSKA (reference sequence). This CDR3 contains 13 residues. V was clipped by 4 bases and J by 6 bases; unmatched bases: 6.

The chain recombines TRBV20-1 with TRBJ2-3; 8 bases agree with TRBD2. J was trimmed by 5 bases and V by 7 bases; bases with no gene match: 2. The CDR3 is 11 amino acids. The germline V gene encodes CDR1 DFQATT and CDR2 SNEGSKA (reference sequence). CDR3 DNA sequence: TGCAGTGTCGGGACTAGAGATACGCAGTATTTT. Protein: CSVGTRDTQYF.

This clonotype appeared a few times. CDR3 region: CASRLAGGLFYEQYF. The CDR3, as DNA: TGTGCCAGTAGACTAGCGGGAGGGCTCTTCTACGAGCAGTACTTC. The chain employs TRBV2 and TRBJ2-7; 14 bases are shared with TRBD2. The CDR3 is 15 residues long. Germline V gives CDR1 SNHLY, CDR2 FYNNEI. V shed 9 bases and J 3 bases; nucleotides not matched to a gene: 7.